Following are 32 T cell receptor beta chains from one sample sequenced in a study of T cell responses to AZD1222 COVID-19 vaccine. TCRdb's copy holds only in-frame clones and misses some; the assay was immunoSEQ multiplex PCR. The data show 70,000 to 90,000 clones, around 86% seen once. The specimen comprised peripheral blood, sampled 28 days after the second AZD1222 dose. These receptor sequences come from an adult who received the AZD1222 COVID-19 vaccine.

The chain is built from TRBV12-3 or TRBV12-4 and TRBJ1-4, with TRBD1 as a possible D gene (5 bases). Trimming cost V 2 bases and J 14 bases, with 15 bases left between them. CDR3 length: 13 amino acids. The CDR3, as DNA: TGTGCCAGCAGTTTATCGGGGCCCAGAGGGCTGTTTTTT. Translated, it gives CASSLSGPRGLFF.

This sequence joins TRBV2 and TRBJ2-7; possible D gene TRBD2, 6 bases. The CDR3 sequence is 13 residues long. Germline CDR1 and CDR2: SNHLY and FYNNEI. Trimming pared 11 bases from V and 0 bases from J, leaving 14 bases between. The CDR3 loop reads CAGKIGSSYEQYF. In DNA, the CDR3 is TGTGCCGGGAAAATCGGGAGCTCCTACGAGCAGTACTTC.

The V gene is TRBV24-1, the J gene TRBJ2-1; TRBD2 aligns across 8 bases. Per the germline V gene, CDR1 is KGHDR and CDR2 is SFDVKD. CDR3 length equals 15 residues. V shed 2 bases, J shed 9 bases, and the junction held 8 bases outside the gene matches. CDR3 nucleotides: TGTGCCACCAGTGATTCCATGACTAGCGATCGTGAGCAGTTCTTC. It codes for CATSDSMTSDREQFF.

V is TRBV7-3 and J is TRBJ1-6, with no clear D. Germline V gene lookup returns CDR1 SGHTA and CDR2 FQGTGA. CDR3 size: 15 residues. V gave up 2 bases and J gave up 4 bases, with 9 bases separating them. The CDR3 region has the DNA TGTGCCAGCAGCTTATTACCCCAGTATAATTCACCCCTCCACTTT. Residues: CASSLLPQYNSPLHF.

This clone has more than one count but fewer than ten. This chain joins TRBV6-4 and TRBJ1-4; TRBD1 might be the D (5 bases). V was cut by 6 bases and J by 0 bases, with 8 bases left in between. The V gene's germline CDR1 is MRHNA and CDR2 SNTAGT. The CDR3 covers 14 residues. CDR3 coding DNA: TGTGCCAGCAGGGACACCTCAACTAATGAAAAACTGTTTTTT. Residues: CASRDTSTNEKLFF.

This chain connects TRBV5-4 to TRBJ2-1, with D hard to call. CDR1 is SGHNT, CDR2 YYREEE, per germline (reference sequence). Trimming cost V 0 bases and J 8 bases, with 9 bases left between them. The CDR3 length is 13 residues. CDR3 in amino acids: CASSLDHSDEQFF. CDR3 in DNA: TGTGCCAGCAGCTTGGATCACTCTGATGAGCAGTTCTTC.

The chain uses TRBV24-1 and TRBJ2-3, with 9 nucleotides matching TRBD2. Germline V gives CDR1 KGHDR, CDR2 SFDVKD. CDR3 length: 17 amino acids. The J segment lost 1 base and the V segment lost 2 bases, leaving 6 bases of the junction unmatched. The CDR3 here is CATSDSAGGARTDTQYF. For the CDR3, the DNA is TGTGCCACCAGTGATTCTGCGGGGGGGGCTCGCACAGATACGCAGTATTTT.

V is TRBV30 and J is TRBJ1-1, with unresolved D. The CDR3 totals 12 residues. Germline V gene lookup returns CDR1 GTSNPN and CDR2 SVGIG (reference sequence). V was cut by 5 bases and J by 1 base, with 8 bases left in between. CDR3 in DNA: TGTGCCTGGGGTAAGGGGAACACTGAAGCTTTCTTT. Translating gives CAWGKGNTEAFF.

The chain's CDR3 is CASSLGQGTEAFF. CDR3 sequence (DNA): TGTGCCAGCAGCTTAGGACAGGGGACTGAAGCTTTCTTT. This chain joins TRBV7-9 and TRBJ1-1; TRBD1 matches 8 bases. CDR1 and CDR2 (germline): SEHNR, FQNEAQ (reference sequence). The CDR3 loop spans 13 amino acids. Germline trimming cut 1 base from V and 5 bases from J; bases unmatched to any gene: 0.

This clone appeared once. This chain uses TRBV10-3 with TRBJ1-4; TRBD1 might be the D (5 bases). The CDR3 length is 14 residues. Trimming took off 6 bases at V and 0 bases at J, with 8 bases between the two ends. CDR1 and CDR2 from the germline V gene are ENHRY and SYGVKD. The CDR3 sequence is CAIRTDATNEKLFF. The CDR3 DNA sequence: TGTGCCATCAGGACAGATGCAACTAATGAAAAACTGTTTTTT.

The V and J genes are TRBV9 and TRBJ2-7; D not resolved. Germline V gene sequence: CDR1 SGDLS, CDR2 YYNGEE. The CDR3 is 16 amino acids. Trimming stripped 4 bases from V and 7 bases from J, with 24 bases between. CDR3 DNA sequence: TGTGCCAGCAGCCCCTTTCCAGAAGTTATCTCTCGGGAGCAGTACTTC. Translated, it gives CASSPFPEVISREQYF.

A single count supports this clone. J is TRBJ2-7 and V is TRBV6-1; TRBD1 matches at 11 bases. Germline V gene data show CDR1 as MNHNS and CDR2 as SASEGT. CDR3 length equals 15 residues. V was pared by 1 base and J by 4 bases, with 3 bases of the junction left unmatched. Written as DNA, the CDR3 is TGTGCCAGCAGTGAAGGGACAGGGGGCGTTTACGAGCAGTACTTC. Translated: CASSEGTGGVYEQYF.

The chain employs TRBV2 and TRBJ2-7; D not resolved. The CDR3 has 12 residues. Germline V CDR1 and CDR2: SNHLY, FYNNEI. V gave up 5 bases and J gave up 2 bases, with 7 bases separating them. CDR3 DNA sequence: TGTGCCAGCAGTTACGTAACCTACGAGCAGTACTTC. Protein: CASSYVTYEQYF.

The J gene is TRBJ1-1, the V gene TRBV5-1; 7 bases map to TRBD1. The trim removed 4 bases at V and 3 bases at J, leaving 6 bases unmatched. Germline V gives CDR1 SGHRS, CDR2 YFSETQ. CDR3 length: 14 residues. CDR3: CASSVGDRYTEAFF. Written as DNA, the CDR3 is TGCGCCAGCAGCGTCGGGGACAGATACACTGAAGCTTTCTTT.

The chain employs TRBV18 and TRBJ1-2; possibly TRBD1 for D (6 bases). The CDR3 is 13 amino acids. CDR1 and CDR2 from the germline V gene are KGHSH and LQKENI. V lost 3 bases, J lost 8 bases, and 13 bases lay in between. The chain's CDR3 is CASSPRGGDGYTF. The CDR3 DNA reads TGTGCCAGCTCACCGAGAGGGGGTGACGGCTACACCTTC.

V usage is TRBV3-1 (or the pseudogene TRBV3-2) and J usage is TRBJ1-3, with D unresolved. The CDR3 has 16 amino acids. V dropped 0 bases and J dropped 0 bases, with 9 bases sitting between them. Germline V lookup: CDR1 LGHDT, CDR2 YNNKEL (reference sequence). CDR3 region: CASSQDPPSSGNTIYF. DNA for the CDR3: TGTGCCAGCAGCCAAGACCCGCCTAGCTCTGGAAACACCATATATTTT.

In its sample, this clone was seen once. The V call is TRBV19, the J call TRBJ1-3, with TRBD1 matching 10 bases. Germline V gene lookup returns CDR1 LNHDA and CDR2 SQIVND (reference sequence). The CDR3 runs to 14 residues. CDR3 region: CATDRGSSGNTIYF. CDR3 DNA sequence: TGTGCTACGGACAGGGGGTCCTCTGGAAACACCATATATTTT.

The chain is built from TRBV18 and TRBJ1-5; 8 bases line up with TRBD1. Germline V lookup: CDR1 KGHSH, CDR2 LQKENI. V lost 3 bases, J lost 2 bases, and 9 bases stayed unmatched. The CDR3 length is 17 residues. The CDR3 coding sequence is TGTGCCAGCTCACCCGGACAGGGTCAGCTCCGCAATCAGCCCCAGCATTTT. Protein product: CASSPGQGQLRNQPQHF. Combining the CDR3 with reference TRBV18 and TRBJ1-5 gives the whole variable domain NAGVMQNPRHLVRRRGQEARLRCSPMKGHSHVYWYRQLPEEGLKFMVYLQKENIIDESGMPKERFSAEFPKEGPSILRIQQVVRGDSAAYFCASSPGQGQLRNQPQHFGDGTRLSIL.

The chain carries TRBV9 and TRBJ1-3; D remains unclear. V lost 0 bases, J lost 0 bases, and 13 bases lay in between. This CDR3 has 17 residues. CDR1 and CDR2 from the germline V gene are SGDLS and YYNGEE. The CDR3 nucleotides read TGTGCCAGCAGCGTAGGAGCCCTAGTCTCCTCTGGAAACACCATATATTTT. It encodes CASSVGALVSSGNTIYF. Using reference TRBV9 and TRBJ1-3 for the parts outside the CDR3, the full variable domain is DSGVTQTPKHLITATGQRVTLRCSPRSGDLSVYWYQQSLDQGLQFLIQYYNGEERAKGNILERFSAQQFPDLHSELNLSSLELGDSALYFCASSVGALVSSGNTIYFGEGSWLTVV.

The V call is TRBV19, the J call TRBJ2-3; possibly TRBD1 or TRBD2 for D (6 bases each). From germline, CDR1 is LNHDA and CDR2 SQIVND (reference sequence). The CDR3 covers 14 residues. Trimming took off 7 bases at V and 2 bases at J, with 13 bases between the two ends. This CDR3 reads CASNPGANTDTQYF. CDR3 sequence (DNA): TGTGCCAGTAACCCGGGGGCTAACACAGATACGCAGTATTTT.

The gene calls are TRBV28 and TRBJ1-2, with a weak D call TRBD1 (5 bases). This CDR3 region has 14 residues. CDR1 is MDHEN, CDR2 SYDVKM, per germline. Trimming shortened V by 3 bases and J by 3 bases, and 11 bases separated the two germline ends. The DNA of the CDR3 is TGTGCCAGCAGTTTTCAGGGTGGAGACTATGGCTACACCTTC. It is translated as CASSFQGGDYGYTF.

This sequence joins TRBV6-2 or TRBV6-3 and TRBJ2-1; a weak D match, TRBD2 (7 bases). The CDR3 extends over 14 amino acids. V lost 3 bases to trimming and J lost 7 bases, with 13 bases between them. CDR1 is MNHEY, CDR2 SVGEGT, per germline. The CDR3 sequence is CASSYAGAGNEQFF. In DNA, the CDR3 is TGTGCCAGCAGTTATGCGGGGGCGGGGAATGAGCAGTTCTTC.

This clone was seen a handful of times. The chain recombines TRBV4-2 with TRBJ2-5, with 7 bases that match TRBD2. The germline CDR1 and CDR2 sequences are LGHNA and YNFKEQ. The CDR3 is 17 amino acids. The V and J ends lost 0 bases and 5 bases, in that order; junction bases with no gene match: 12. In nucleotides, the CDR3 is TGTGCCAGCAGCCAAGATCCTAGCGGAACCTTCATGGAGACCCAGTACTTC. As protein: CASSQDPSGTFMETQYF.

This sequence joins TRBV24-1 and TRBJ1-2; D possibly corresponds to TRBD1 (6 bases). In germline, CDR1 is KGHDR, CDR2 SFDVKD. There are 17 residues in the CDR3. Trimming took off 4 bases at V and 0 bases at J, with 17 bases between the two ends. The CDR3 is CATSDFETGESNYGYTF. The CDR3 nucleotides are TGTGCCACCAGTGACTTTGAGACAGGCGAGTCTAACTATGGCTACACCTTC.

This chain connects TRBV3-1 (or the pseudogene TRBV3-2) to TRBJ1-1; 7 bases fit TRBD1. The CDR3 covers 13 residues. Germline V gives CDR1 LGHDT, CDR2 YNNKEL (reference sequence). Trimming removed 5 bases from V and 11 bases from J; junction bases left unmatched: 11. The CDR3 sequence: CASSWDSRLEAFF. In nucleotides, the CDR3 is TGTGCCAGCAGCTGGGACAGCCGCCTGGAGGCTTTCTTT.

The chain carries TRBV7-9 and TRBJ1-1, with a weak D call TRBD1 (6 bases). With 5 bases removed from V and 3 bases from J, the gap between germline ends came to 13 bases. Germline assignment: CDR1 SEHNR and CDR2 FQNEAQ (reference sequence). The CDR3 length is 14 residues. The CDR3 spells CASSEQGAHTEAFF. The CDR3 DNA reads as TGTGCCAGCAGCGAACAGGGAGCCCACACTGAAGCTTTCTTT.

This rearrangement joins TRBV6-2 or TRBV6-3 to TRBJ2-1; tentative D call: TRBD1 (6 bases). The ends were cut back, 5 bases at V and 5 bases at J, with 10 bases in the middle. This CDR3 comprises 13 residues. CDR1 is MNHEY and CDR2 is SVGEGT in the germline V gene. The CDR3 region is CASSRTENNEQFF. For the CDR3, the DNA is TGTGCCAGCAGTCGGACAGAGAACAATGAGCAGTTCTTC.

The CDR3 coding sequence is TGTGCCAGCAGCTTGGCCGGGATCTATGCTTTCTTT. Translating it yields CASSLAGIYAFF. The rearrangement uses TRBV5-6 and TRBJ1-1; D unclear. This CDR3 spans 12 amino acids. Looked up from germline, CDR1 is SGHDT and CDR2 is YYEEEE. Trimming pared 0 bases from V and 11 bases from J, leaving 11 bases between.

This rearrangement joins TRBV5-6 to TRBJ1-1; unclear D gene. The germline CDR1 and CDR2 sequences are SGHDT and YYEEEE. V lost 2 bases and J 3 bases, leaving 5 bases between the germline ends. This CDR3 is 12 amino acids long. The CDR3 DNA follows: TGTGCCAGCAGCTTCCAGTACACTGAAGCTTTCTTT. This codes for CASSFQYTEAFF.

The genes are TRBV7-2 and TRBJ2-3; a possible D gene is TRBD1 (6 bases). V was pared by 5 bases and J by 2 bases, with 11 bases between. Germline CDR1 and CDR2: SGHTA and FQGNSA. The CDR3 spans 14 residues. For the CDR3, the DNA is TGTGCCAGCAGCACAGGACAGATCACAGATACGCAGTATTTT. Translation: CASSTGQITDTQYF.

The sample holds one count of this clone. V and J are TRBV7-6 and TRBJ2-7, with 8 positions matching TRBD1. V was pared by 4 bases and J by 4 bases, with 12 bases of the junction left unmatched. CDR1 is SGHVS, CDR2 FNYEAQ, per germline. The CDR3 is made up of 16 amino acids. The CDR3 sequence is CASSSNRDRTIYEQYF. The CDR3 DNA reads TGTGCCAGCAGCTCCAACCGGGACAGGACGATTTACGAGCAGTACTTC.

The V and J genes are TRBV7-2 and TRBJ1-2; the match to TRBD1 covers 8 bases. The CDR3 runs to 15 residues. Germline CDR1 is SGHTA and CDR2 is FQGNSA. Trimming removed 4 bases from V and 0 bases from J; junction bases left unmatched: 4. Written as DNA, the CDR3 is TGTGCCAGCAGCTCTCCGGACAGGGCTAACTATGGCTACACCTTC. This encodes CASSSPDRANYGYTF.